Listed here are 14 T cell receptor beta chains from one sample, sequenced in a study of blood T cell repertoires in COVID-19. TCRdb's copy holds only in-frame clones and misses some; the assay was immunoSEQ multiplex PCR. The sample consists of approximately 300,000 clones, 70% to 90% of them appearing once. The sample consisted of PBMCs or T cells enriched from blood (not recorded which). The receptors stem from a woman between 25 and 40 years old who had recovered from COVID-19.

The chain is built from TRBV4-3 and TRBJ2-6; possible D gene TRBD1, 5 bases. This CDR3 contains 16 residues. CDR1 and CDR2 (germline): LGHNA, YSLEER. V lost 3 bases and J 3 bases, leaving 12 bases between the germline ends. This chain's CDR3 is CASSQEQGYGANVLTF. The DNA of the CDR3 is TGCGCCAGCAGCCAGGAGCAGGGTTATGGGGCCAACGTCCTGACTTTC.

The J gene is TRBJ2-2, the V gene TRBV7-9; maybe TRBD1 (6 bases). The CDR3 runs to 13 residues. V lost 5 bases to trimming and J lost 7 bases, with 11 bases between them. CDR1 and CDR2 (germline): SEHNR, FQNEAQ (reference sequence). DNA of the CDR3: TGTGCCAGCAGCCCCCAGGGGCACGGGGAGCTGTTTTTT. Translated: CASSPQGHGELFF.

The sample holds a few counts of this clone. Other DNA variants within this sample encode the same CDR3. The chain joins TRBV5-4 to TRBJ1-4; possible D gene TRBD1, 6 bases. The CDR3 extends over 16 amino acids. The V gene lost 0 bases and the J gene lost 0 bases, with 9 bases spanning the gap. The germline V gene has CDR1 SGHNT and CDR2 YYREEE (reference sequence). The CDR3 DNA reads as TGTGCCAGCAGCTTGGGCCAGGGGACAACTAATGAAAAACTGTTTTTT. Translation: CASSLGQGTTNEKLFF.

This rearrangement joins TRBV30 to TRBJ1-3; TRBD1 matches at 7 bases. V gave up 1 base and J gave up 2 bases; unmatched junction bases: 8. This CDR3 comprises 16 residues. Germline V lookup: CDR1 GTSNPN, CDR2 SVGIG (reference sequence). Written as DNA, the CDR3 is TGTGCCTGGAGTGGGGGCAAGGGGGCGGCTGGAAACACCATATATTTT. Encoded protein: CAWSGGKGAAGNTIYF.

CDR3 amino acids: CASSLVTGDTYEQYF. In DNA, the CDR3 is TGTGCCAGCAGCTTAGTAACAGGGGACACCTACGAGCAGTACTTC. This chain uses TRBV7-9 with TRBJ2-7; 7 positions match TRBD1. CDR3 length equals 15 residues. The germline V gene has CDR1 SEHNR and CDR2 FQNEAQ (reference sequence). Trimming cost V 1 base and J 2 bases; bases outside gene matches: 5.

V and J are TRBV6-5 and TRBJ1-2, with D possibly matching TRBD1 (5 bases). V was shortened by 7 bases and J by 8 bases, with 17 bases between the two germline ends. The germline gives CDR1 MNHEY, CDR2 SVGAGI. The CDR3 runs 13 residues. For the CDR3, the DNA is TGTGCCAGCAAAATCGAGGGGAGGGAAGGCTACACCTTC. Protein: CASKIEGREGYTF.

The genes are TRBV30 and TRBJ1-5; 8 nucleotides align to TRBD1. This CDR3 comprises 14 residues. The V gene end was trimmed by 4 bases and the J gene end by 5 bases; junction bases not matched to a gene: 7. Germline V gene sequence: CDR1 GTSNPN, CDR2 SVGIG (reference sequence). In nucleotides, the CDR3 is TGTGCCTGGAACCAGGGGACAGGTGATCAGCCCCAGCATTTT. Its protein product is CAWNQGTGDQPQHF.

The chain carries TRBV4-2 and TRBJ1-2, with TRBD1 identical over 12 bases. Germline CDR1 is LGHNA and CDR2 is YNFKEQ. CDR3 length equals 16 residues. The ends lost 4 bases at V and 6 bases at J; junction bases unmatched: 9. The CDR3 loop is CASSPAGGQGANGYTF. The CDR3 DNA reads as TGTGCCAGCAGCCCCGCTGGGGGACAGGGGGCGAATGGCTACACCTTC.

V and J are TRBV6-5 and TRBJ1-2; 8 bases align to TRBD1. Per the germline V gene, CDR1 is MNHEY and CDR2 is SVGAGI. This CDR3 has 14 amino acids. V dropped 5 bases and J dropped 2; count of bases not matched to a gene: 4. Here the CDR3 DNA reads TGTGCCAGCAGTATAGGACAGGGAAACTATGGCTACACCTTC. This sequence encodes CASSIGQGNYGYTF.

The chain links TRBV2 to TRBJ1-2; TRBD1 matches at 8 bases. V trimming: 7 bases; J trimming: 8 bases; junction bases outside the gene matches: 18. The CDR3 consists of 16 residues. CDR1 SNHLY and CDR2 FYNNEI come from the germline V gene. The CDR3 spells CASTLAWAGGAGGYTF. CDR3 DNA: TGTGCCAGCACCCTCGCCTGGGCAGGGGGCGCAGGAGGCTACACCTTC. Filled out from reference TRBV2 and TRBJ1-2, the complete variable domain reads EPEVTQTPSHQVTQMGQEVILRCVPISNHLYFYWYRQILGQKVEFLVSFYNNEISEKSEIFDDQFSVERPDGSNFTLKIRSTKLEDSAMYFCASTLAWAGGAGGYTFGSGTRLTVV.

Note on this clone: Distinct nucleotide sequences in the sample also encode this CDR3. This CDR3 reads CASSLAGTGDSPLHF. In DNA form, the CDR3 reads TGCGCCAGCAGCTTGGCCGGGACAGGGGATTCACCCCTCCACTTT. V usage is TRBV5-1 and J usage is TRBJ1-6; 10 bases are shared with TRBD1. The CDR3 has 15 residues. V was pared by 0 bases and J by 8 bases, with 2 bases of the junction left unmatched. Germline V lookup: CDR1 SGHRS, CDR2 YFSETQ.

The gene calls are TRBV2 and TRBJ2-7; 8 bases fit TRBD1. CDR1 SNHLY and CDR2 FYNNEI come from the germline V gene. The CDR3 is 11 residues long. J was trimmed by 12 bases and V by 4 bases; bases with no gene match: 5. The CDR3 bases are TGTGCCAGCAGTGGGGACAGGCCGCGGTACTTC. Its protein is CASSGDRPRYF.

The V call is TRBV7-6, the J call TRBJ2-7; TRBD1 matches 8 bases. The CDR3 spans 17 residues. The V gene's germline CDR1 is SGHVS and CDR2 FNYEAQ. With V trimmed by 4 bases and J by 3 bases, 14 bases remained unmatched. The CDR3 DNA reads TGTGCCAGCAGCTCCGGCAGCAGGACAGGGAGGAACTACGAGCAGTACTTC. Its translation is CASSSGSRTGRNYEQYF.

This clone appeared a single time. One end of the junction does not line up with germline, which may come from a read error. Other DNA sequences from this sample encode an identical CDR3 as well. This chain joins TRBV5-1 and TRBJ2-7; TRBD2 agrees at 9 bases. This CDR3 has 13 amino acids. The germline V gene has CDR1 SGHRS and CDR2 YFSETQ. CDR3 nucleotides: TGCGCCAGCAGCTCTAGCGGGACTCACGAGCAGTACTTT. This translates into CASSSSGTHEQYF.